This T cell receptor beta chain was retrieved from a study of T-cell memory formation after mild COVID-19. Overall study findings and caveats: Contracting clones localized mainly to CM and EM when CD4+ and mainly to EMRA when CD8+. Cross-reactive memory seemingly joined, as some responding clones were found in pre-infection memory.

Looked up from germline, CDR1 is SGHRS and CDR2 is YFSETQ. The CDR3 is 15 amino acids. V shed 6 bases and J 1 base; nucleotides not matched to a gene: 5. This clonotype was seen a few times. Its cognate antigen is unknown. TCRdb reprocessed the 5' RACE reads via MiXCR and lists one record per CDR3 protein. The sample records approximately 250,000 distinct CDR3 sequences, less than 20% being singletons. This TCR was recovered from an adult woman who had mild COVID-19 (a few samples of this study predate the infection). Cell type and time point are not known. The chain joins TRBV5-1 to TRBJ2-5, with 11 bases that match TRBD2. What was sequenced was PBMCs or a T cell subset sorted from them (not recorded which). CDR3 DNA: TGCGCCAGCAACCCTAGCGGGGGGATCCAAGAGACCCAGTACTTC. Translation: CASNPSGGIQETQYF.